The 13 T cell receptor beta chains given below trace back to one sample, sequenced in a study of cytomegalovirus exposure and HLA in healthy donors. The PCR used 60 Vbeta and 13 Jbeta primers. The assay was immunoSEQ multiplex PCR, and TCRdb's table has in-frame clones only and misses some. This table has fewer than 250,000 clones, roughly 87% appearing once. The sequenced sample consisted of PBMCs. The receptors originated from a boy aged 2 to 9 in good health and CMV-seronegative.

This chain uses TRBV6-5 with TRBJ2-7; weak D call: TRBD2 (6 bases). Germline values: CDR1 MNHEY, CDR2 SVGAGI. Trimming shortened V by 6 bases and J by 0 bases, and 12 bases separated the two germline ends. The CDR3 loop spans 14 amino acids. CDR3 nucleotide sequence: TGTGCCAGCAGCCCCGCGGGGACCTCCTACGAGCAGTACTTC. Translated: CASSPAGTSYEQYF.

In DNA, the CDR3 is TGTGCCAGCAGACGGGAGGGGGATGAGCAGTTCTTC. Protein: CASRREGDEQFF. J is TRBJ2-1 and V is TRBV27; TRBD2 agrees at 8 bases. The CDR3 consists of 12 residues. CDR1 and CDR2 from the germline V gene are MNHEY and SMNVEV (reference sequence). Trimming at V came to 6 bases and at J to 8 bases, leaving 3 bases not matched to a gene.

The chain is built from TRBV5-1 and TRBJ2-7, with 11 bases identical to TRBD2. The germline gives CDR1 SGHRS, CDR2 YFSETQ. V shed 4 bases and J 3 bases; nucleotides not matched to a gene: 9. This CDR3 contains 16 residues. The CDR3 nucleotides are TGCGCCAGCAGCATCATAGCGGGAGGGCCTTACTACGAGCAGTACTTC. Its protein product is CASSIIAGGPYYEQYF.

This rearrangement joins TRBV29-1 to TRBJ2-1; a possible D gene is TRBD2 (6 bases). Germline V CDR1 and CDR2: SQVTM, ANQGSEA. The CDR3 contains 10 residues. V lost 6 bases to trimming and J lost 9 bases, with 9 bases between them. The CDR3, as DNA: TGCAGCGTCGCCGGGGGTGAGCAGTTCTTC. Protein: CSVAGGEQFF.

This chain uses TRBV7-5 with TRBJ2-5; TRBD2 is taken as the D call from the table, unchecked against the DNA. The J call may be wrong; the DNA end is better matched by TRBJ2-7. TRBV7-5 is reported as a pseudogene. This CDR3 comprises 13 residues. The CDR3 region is CVRSLGLSYEQYF. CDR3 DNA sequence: TGTGTCAGAAGCTTAGGACTCTCCTACGAGCAGTACTTC.

This chain's CDR3 is CAWSPRYNEQFF. The CDR3 DNA sequence: TGTGCCTGGAGTCCCCGGTACAATGAGCAGTTCTTC. The J gene is TRBJ2-1, the V gene TRBV30; the D is unclear. CDR1 GTSNPN and CDR2 SVGIG come from the germline V gene (reference sequence). The CDR3 length is 12 residues. Trimming removed 2 bases from V and 4 bases from J, with 6 bases in between.

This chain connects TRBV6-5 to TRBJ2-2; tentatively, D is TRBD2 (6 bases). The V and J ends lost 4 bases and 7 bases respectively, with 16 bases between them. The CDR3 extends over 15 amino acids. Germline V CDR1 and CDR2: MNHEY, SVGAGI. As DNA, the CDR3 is TGTGCCAGCAGTTCCCCGAGGGCTAGCGACGGGGAGCTGTTTTTT. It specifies CASSSPRASDGELFF.

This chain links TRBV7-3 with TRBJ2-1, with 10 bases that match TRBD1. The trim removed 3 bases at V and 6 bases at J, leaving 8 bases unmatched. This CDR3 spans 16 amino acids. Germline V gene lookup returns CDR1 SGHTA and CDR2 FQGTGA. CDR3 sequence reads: CASSLGQGRGANEQFF. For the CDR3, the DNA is TGTGCCAGCAGCTTGGGACAGGGGAGGGGAGCCAATGAGCAGTTCTTC.

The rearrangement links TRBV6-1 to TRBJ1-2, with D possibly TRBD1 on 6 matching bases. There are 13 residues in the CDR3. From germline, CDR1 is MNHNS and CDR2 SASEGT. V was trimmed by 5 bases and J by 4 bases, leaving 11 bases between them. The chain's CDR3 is CASSLQGPYGYTF. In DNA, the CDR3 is TGTGCCAGCAGTTTACAGGGACCCTATGGCTACACCTTC.

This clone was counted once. CDR3 DNA: TGCAGCGTGAAGGGGGGGCGGGGGGAGCAGTACTTC. Its protein is CSVKGGRGEQYF. The chain joins TRBV29-1 to TRBJ2-5; 8 bases line up with TRBD2. CDR1 and CDR2 (germline): SQVTM, ANQGSEA. The ends lost 6 bases at V and 11 bases at J; junction bases unmatched: 11. CDR3 length equals 12 residues.

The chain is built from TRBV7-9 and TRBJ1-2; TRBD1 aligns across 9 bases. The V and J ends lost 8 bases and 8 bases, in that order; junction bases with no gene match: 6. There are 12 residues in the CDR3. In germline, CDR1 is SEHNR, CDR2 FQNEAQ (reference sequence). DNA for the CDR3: TGTGCCAGCTCCACAGGGGGCGTCGGCTACACCTTC. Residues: CASSTGGVGYTF.

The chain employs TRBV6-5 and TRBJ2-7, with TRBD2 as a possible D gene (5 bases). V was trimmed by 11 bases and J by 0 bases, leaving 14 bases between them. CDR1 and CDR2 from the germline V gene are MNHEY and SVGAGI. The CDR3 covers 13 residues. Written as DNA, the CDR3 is TGTGCCGTAGCGAGCAAGGTCTCCTACGAGCAGTACTTC. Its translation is CAVASKVSYEQYF.

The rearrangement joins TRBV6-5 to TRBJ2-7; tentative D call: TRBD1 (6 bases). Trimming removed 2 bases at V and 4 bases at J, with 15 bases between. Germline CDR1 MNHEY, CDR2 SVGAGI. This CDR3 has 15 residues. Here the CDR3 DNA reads TGTGCCAGCAGTTACAGGGGGTACCCGGGGTACGAGCAGTACTTC. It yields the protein CASSYRGYPGYEQYF.